The present T cell receptor (beta chain) was sequenced within a study of blood T cells in healthy people across ages. The ends lost 3 bases at V and 4 bases at J; junction bases unmatched: 12. The CDR3 is made up of 16 amino acids. CDR1 is SGDLS and CDR2 is YYNGEE in the germline V gene. A second PCR, run for about 7 to 11 cycles, used a sample-barcoded 5' primer plus a J-beta primer mix. Each CDR3 protein gets one entry after TCRdb re-called the 5' RACE reads with MiXCR. This table has 1.5 million to 2 million distinct CDR3 sequences, 30% to 35% appearing once. The specimen sequenced was blood. The chain is built from TRBV9 and TRBJ2-5; 7 positions agree with TRBD2. This receptor was obtained from a woman in her 30s in good health. CDR3: CASSAESLGGRETQYF. The CDR3 DNA follows: TGTGCCAGCAGCGCCGAATCCCTGGGGGGGAGAGAGACCCAGTACTTC.